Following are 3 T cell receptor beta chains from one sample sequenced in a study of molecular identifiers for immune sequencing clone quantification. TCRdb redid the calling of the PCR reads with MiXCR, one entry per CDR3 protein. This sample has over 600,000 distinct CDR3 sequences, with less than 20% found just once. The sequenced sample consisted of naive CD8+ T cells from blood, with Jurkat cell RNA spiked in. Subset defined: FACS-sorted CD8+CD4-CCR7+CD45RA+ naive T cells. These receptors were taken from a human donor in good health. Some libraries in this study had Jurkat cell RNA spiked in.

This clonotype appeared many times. The CDR3 DNA sequence: TGCAGCGTTTCAGACAGGCTAAACACTGAAGCTTTCTTT. It translates to CSVSDRLNTEAFF. The J gene is TRBJ1-1, the V gene TRBV29-1; tentatively, D is TRBD1 (6 bases). V lost 5 bases, J lost 2 bases, and 12 bases lay in between. Germline CDR1 and CDR2: SQVTM and ANQGSEA. The CDR3 totals 13 residues. The whole variable domain, filled in from reference TRBV29-1 and TRBJ1-1, reads SAVISQKPSRDICQRGTSLTIQCQVDSQVTMMFWYRQQPGQSLTLIATANQGSEATYESGFVIDKFPISRPNLTFSTLTVSNMSPEDSSIYLCSVSDRLNTEAFFGQGTRLTVV.

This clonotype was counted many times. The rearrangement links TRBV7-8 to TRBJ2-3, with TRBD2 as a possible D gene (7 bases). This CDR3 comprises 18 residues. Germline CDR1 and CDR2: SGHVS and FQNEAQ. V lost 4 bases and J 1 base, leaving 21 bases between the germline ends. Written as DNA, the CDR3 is TGTGCCAGCAGCTCCTCGGGGGGCAGGGTTTACGGCACAGATACGCAGTATTTT. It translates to CASSSSGGRVYGTDTQYF.

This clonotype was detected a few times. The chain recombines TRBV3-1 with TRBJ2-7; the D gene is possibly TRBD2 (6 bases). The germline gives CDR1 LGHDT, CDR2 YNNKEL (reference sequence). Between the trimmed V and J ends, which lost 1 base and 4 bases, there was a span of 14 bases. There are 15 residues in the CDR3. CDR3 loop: CASSQGLVGEYEQYF. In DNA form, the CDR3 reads TGTGCCAGCAGCCAAGGACTAGTGGGGGAGTACGAGCAGTACTTC.